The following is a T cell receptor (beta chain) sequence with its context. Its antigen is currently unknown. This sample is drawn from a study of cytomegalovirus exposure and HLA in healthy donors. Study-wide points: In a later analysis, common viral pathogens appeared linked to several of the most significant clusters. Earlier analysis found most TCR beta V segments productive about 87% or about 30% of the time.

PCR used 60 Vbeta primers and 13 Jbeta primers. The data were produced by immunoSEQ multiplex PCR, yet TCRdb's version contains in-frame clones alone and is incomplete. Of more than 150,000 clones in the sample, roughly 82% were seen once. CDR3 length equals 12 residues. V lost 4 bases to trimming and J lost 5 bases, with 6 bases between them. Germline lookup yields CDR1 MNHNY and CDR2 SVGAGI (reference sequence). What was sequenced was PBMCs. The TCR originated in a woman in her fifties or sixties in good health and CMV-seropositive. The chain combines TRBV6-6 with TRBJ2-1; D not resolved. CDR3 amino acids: CASSLLNNEQFF. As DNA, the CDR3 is TGTGCCAGCAGTTTGTTAAACAATGAGCAGTTCTTC.